The 31 T cell receptor beta chains below come from one sample, sequenced in a study of OX40 agonist ivuxolimab in advanced cancers. The library came from the immunoSEQ multiplex PCR assay. Drawn from immuneACCESS, this table holds only the in-frame rearrangements with V and J called that TCRdb kept. Clones are partly lost; checked studies trace under half to an unresolved V gene and leave the rest unexplained. For this sample there are 70,000 to 95,000 clones; 90% appear just once. The ten largest clones represent 0.55% to 0.7% of the sample. Specimen: CD4+ or CD8+ T cells sorted from blood, collected in a trial of the OX40 agonist ivuxolimab. These receptors were collected from an adult with an advanced solid tumor such as melanoma, head and neck, liver or kidney cancer.

This chain uses TRBV7-2 with TRBJ1-5; no clear D gene. Germline V gene sequence: CDR1 SGHTA, CDR2 FQGNSA. V was shortened by 2 bases and J by 6 bases, with 11 bases between the two germline ends. CDR3 length equals 14 residues. The CDR3 nucleotides read TGTGCCAGCAGCTTAACCAGGAGTGTTCAGCCCCAGCATTTT. Protein product: CASSLTRSVQPQHF.

The V call is TRBV10-3, the J call TRBJ2-3; 9 bases are shared with TRBD2. Germline CDR1 reads ENHRY; CDR2 reads SYGVKD. The CDR3 sequence is 16 residues long. After removal of 2 bases from V and 0 bases from J, the junction contained 3 bases not matched to a gene. The CDR3: CAISEGLAGSTDTQYF. CDR3 nucleotide sequence: TGTGCCATCAGTGAGGGTCTAGCGGGAAGCACAGATACGCAGTATTTT.

The V call is TRBV25-1, the J call TRBJ1-3, with 7 bases matching TRBD1. The CDR3 consists of 14 residues. Germline lookup yields CDR1 MGHDK and CDR2 SYGVNS. Trimming took 3 bases from V and 4 from J; bases not matched to a gene: 3. Written as DNA, the CDR3 is TGTGCCAGCAGTGACAGGGGGAGAGGAAACACCATATATTTT. It specifies CASSDRGRGNTIYF.

The rearrangement links TRBV5-1 to TRBJ2-3; unclear D gene. The CDR3 has 14 residues. Trimming stripped 2 bases from V and 0 bases from J, with 7 bases between. Germline loops: CDR1 SGHRS, CDR2 YFSETQ. The CDR3 sequence: CASSLEQSTDTQYF. In DNA, the CDR3 is TGCGCCAGCAGCTTAGAACAGAGCACAGATACGCAGTATTTT.

The chain joins TRBV27 to TRBJ2-1; D unclear. V was pared by 6 bases and J by 7 bases, with 13 bases between. The CDR3 consists of 13 residues. Looked up from germline, CDR1 is MNHEY and CDR2 is SMNVEV (reference sequence). CDR3 region: CASRTSVGNEQFF. CDR3 nucleotide sequence: TGTGCCAGCAGGACAAGCGTGGGAAATGAGCAGTTCTTC.

This chain links TRBV2 with TRBJ1-1; perhaps TRBD1 as D (5 bases). CDR3 length: 13 residues. Per germline, CDR1 SNHLY and CDR2 FYNNEI. The V gene lost 7 bases and the J gene lost 1 base, with 10 bases spanning the gap. The CDR3 reads CASNLGGNTEAFF. In DNA form, the CDR3 reads TGTGCCAGCAATTTGGGGGGGAACACTGAAGCTTTCTTT. Using reference TRBV2 and TRBJ1-1 for the parts outside the CDR3, the full variable domain is EPEVTQTPSHQVTQMGQEVILRCVPISNHLYFYWYRQILGQKVEFLVSFYNNEISEKSEIFDDQFSVERPDGSNFTLKIRSTKLEDSAMYFCASNLGGNTEAFFGQGTRLTVV.

The chain links TRBV5-8 to TRBJ1-1, with D unresolved. Germline loops: CDR1 SGHTS, CDR2 YDEGEE. The CDR3 runs to 15 residues. The germline V and J ends were trimmed by 6 bases and 0 bases, with 15 bases remaining between them. The CDR3 spells CASTGRNLMNTEAFF. DNA for the CDR3: TGTGCCAGCACCGGACGGAATTTAATGAACACTGAAGCTTTCTTT.

This sequence joins TRBV18 and TRBJ2-1; TRBD2 aligns across 11 bases. With V trimmed by 6 bases and J by 9 bases, 10 bases remained unmatched. This CDR3 comprises 15 residues. Germline CDR1 reads KGHSH; CDR2 reads LQKENI. CDR3: CASSLGLAEGIEQFF. DNA for the CDR3: TGTGCCAGCTCCCTGGGACTAGCGGAAGGCATTGAGCAGTTCTTC.

The rearrangement uses TRBV30 and TRBJ2-6; 12 nucleotides align to TRBD1. The germline V gene has CDR1 GTSNPN and CDR2 SVGIG (reference sequence). This CDR3 is built from 20 residues. V was pared by 3 bases and J by 0 bases, with 12 bases of the junction left unmatched. This CDR3 reads CAWSVYPGQGANSGANVLTF. The CDR3 DNA reads TGTGCCTGGAGCGTTTACCCGGGACAGGGGGCGAACTCTGGGGCCAACGTCCTGACTTTC.

This sequence joins TRBV6-1 and TRBJ2-1, with 11 bases aligning to TRBD1. CDR3 size: 14 residues. The trim removed 7 bases at V and 7 bases at J, leaving 6 bases unmatched. Germline V gene lookup returns CDR1 MNHNS and CDR2 SASEGT. CDR3: CASTGQGAWNEQFF. The CDR3 bases are TGTGCCAGCACAGGACAGGGGGCTTGGAATGAGCAGTTCTTC.

The chain recombines TRBV4-2 with TRBJ2-2, with D maybe TRBD1 (5 bases). The V end was cut by 4 bases, the J end by 0 bases, with 12 bases between. CDR1 LGHNA and CDR2 YNFKEQ come from the germline V gene. This CDR3 has 16 residues. CDR3 sequence: CASSPRTSSNTGELFF. DNA for the CDR3: TGTGCCAGCAGCCCTAGGACAAGCTCGAACACCGGGGAGCTGTTTTTT.

The V gene is TRBV18, the J gene TRBJ1-1, with D unclear. The germline CDR1 and CDR2 sequences are KGHSH and LQKENI. The length of the CDR3 is 14 residues. Trimming took off 4 bases at V and 1 base at J, with 10 bases between the two ends. The CDR3 DNA reads as TGTGCCAGCTCACAGTTTTCGGGGAACACTGAAGCTTTCTTT. It translates to CASSQFSGNTEAFF.

This sequence joins TRBV28 and TRBJ1-2; D gene uncertain. This CDR3 has 11 amino acids. Germline V gene sequence: CDR1 MDHEN, CDR2 SYDVKM. V was shortened by 4 bases and J by 5 bases, with 5 bases between the two germline ends. The DNA of the CDR3 is TGTGCCAGCAGTTCGGTGTATGGCTACACCTTC. Encoded protein: CASSSVYGYTF.

This clone was observed a handful of times. The rearrangement joins TRBV18 to TRBJ1-5; D remains unclear. This CDR3 has 14 residues. The V and J ends lost 3 bases and 7 bases respectively, with 13 bases between them. Germline loops: CDR1 KGHSH, CDR2 LQKENI. The CDR3 nucleotides are TGTGCCAGCTCACCGCAACAAGGAAACCAGCCCCAGCATTTT. The encoded protein is CASSPQQGNQPQHF.

The chain is built from TRBV25-1 and TRBJ1-2; D is undetermined. The CDR3 totals 12 residues. Trimming removed 4 bases at V and 2 bases at J, with 5 bases between. From germline, CDR1 is MGHDK and CDR2 SYGVNS. The chain's CDR3 is CASSGTNYGYTF. CDR3 coding DNA: TGTGCCAGCAGTGGGACCAACTATGGCTACACCTTC.

The CDR3 DNA follows: TGTGCCTGGAGTTGGGGACAGGGTGAAAAACTGTTTTTT. Its protein is CAWSWGQGEKLFF. This chain uses TRBV30 with TRBJ1-4; 9 bases match TRBD1. With V trimmed by 2 bases and J by 7 bases, 2 bases remained unmatched. Germline CDR1 reads GTSNPN; CDR2 reads SVGIG (reference sequence). This CDR3 has 13 amino acids.

This clone was detected only once. The rearrangement uses TRBV2 and TRBJ2-3, with TRBD2 matching 9 bases. This CDR3 is 16 amino acids long. Germline CDR1 SNHLY, CDR2 FYNNEI. Losses at the gene ends were 5 bases for V and 4 bases for J; bases not matched to a gene: 10. The CDR3 region is CASSRGTSGSADTQYF. The CDR3 DNA reads TGTGCCAGCAGTCGGGGTACTAGCGGGTCCGCAGATACGCAGTATTTT.

J is TRBJ1-1 and V is TRBV19, with D hard to call. V was cut by 5 bases and J by 3 bases, with 7 bases left in between. CDR1 LNHDA and CDR2 SQIVND come from the germline V gene (reference sequence). The CDR3 is 12 amino acids. The CDR3 here is CASSRQDTEAFF. In DNA, the CDR3 is TGTGCCAGTAGTCGCCAGGACACTGAAGCTTTCTTT.

The V gene is TRBV28, the J gene TRBJ1-1; the D is unclear. Germline V gene data show CDR1 as MDHEN and CDR2 as SYDVKM. The V gene lost 1 base and the J gene lost 0 bases, with 12 bases spanning the gap. There are 16 residues in the CDR3. This chain's CDR3 is CASSLLVDFLNTEAFF. As DNA, the CDR3 is TGTGCCAGCAGTTTATTGGTGGACTTTCTGAACACTGAAGCTTTCTTT.

This clone was observed once. The chain is built from TRBV7-9 and TRBJ2-7; no reliable D call. The CDR3 contains 11 residues. The ends were cut back, 4 bases at V and 2 bases at J, with 3 bases in the middle. CDR1 SEHNR and CDR2 FQNEAQ come from the germline V gene (reference sequence). The DNA for the CDR3 is TGTGCCAGCAGCTCGGCCTACGAGCAGTACTTC. Translating gives CASSSAYEQYF.

The rearrangement joins TRBV4-1 to TRBJ1-1; 7 positions agree with TRBD1. The trim removed 0 bases at V and 4 bases at J, leaving 20 bases unmatched. CDR3 length: 20 residues. CDR1 is MGHRA, CDR2 YSYEKL, per germline. CDR3 bases: TGCGCCAGCAGCCAAGATATGAGACAGGGAGGGAGAAGAAGTGGCACTGAAGCTTTCTTT. Its translation is CASSQDMRQGGRRSGTEAFF.

This clone occurred a few times. CDR3 region: CAWSRQANTEAFF. The CDR3 coding sequence is TGTGCCTGGAGTAGGCAGGCGAACACTGAAGCTTTCTTT. V is TRBV30 and J is TRBJ1-1; D remains unclear. V lost 2 bases to trimming and J lost 1 base, with 8 bases between them. The CDR3 runs 13 residues. CDR1 is GTSNPN and CDR2 is SVGIG in the germline V gene (reference sequence).

The chain carries TRBV19 and TRBJ1-4; 8 nucleotides line up with TRBD1. This CDR3 spans 15 amino acids. Germline CDR1 is LNHDA and CDR2 is SQIVND (reference sequence). With 7 bases clipped from V and 3 bases from J, the junction kept 7 bases outside the gene matches. The CDR3 loop reads CASTRAGQANEKLFF. CDR3 in DNA: TGTGCCAGTACCCGCGCGGGACAGGCTAATGAAAAACTGTTTTTT.

The CDR3 reads CASSGDIFFHEQFF. In nucleotides, the CDR3 is TGTGCCAGCAGCGGGGACATTTTCTTTCATGAGCAGTTCTTC. V gene TRBV6-1 combines with J gene TRBJ2-1; possibly TRBD1 for D (6 bases). Looked up from germline, CDR1 is MNHNS and CDR2 is SASEGT. The V and J ends lost 6 bases and 8 bases respectively, with 17 bases between them. This CDR3 spans 14 amino acids.

The CDR3 DNA sequence: TGTGCCAGCAGCGTAAGCGCGGGAGGACGGGATACGCAGTATTTT. Translating gives CASSVSAGGRDTQYF. The J gene is TRBJ2-3, the V gene TRBV9, with 8 bases that match TRBD2. Per germline, CDR1 SGDLS and CDR2 YYNGEE. V lost 1 base to trimming and J lost 6 bases; unmatched junction nucleotides: 7. The CDR3 is 15 amino acids.

The chain joins TRBV18 to TRBJ2-2; D unclear. The CDR3 has 14 residues. The germline gives CDR1 KGHSH, CDR2 LQKENI. With 2 bases removed from V and 4 bases from J, the gap between germline ends came to 8 bases. CDR3 loop: CASSPSEFTGELFF. In DNA, the CDR3 is TGTGCCAGCTCACCATCGGAGTTCACCGGGGAGCTGTTTTTT.

The chain joins TRBV13 to TRBJ2-1; the D gene is possibly TRBD2 (6 bases). The CDR3 is 16 residues long. Trimming stripped 5 bases from V and 0 bases from J, with 14 bases between. Per the germline V gene, CDR1 is PRHDT and CDR2 is FYEKMQ (reference sequence). The CDR3 reads CASSLPGGSSYNEQFF. DNA for the CDR3: TGTGCCAGCAGCCTCCCTGGAGGGAGCTCCTACAATGAGCAGTTCTTC.

The chain has TRBV19 and TRBJ2-7, with 7 nucleotides matching TRBD2. V lost 10 bases to trimming and J lost 3 bases; unmatched junction nucleotides: 12. The germline V gene encodes CDR1 LNHDA and CDR2 SQIVND (reference sequence). The CDR3 consists of 14 residues. In DNA form, the CDR3 reads TGTGCCACTTACAAACCGGGACTATTCTACGAGCAGTACTTC. It specifies CATYKPGLFYEQYF.

This clone was counted a single time. The chain couples TRBV18 to TRBJ2-3, with 7 bases fitting TRBD2. Germline-derived CDR1 and CDR2 are KGHSH and LQKENI. CDR3 length equals 18 residues. V lost 0 bases, J lost 0 bases, and 9 bases stayed unmatched. The CDR3 nucleotides are TGTGCCAGCTCACCACCGGGTCTAGCGGTGTCTAGCACAGATACGCAGTATTTT. This translates into CASSPPGLAVSSTDTQYF.

The chain joins TRBV5-1 to TRBJ2-5, with D unresolved. CDR1 and CDR2 from the germline V gene are SGHRS and YFSETQ. V lost 0 bases and J lost 4, with 4 bases in between. This CDR3 comprises 12 residues. The CDR3 bases are TGCGCCAGCAGCTTGGGGCGAGAGACCCAGTACTTC. Protein product: CASSLGRETQYF.

Comments on this clone: One junction end does not reproduce the germline sequence, and a read error may be involved. The chain uses TRBV5-6 and TRBJ2-7; D may be TRBD1 (6 bases). The length of the CDR3 is 12 residues. Germline assignment: CDR1 SGHDT and CDR2 YYEEEE. The CDR3 region is CASSLTEQSGDF. CDR3 in DNA: TGTGCCAGCAGCTTGACGGAGCAATCAGGGGACTTC.